A single sample is the source of the 29 T cell receptor beta chains below, sequenced in a study of cytomegalovirus exposure and HLA in healthy donors. 60 Vbeta and 13 Jbeta primers were used in PCR. Repertoires were generated with immunoSEQ multiplex PCR, while TCRdb's copy carries only in-frame clones and drops some. The repertoire holds approximately 150,000 clones, with 68% as singletons. The sample comprised PBMCs. The receptors originated from a young woman in good health and CMV-seropositive.

The rearrangement joins TRBV5-4 to TRBJ2-3; D is possibly TRBD1 (6 bases). CDR1 and CDR2 from the germline V gene are SGHNT and YYREEE (reference sequence). The CDR3 consists of 15 residues. Trimming removed 1 base at V and 8 bases at J, with 17 bases between. The chain's CDR3 is CASSLNREGSGTQYF. The DNA for the CDR3 is TGTGCCAGCAGCTTGAACAGGGAAGGGTCGGGTACGCAGTATTTT.

This clone was picked up one time. V gene TRBV7-3 combines with J gene TRBJ2-1; 9 bases match TRBD1. The germline CDR1 and CDR2 sequences are SGHTA and FQGTGA. The junction had 2 bases not matched to a gene; V was cut back by 6 bases and J by 5 bases. This CDR3 spans 13 amino acids. The CDR3: CASSTGGHNEQFF. For the CDR3, the DNA is TGTGCCAGCAGTACAGGGGGCCACAATGAGCAGTTCTTC.

V and J are TRBV7-9 and TRBJ2-1, with 7 bases aligning to TRBD2. After removal of 4 bases from V and 4 bases from J, the junction contained 10 bases not matched to a gene. The length of the CDR3 is 16 residues. CDR1 and CDR2 from the germline V gene are SEHNR and FQNEAQ (reference sequence). The CDR3 sequence is CASSSYESGEYNEQFF. CDR3 bases: TGTGCCAGCAGCTCGTACGAAAGCGGGGAATACAATGAGCAGTTCTTC.

The genes are TRBV6-5 and TRBJ1-5, with D unclear. V lost 2 bases and J 4 bases, leaving 6 bases between the germline ends. The V gene's germline CDR1 is MNHEY and CDR2 SVGAGI. The CDR3 length is 13 residues. The CDR3 sequence is CASSYRDNQPQHF. DNA for the CDR3: TGTGCCAGCAGTTACCGGGATAATCAGCCCCAGCATTTT.

The CDR3, as DNA: TGTGCCAGCAGCGAATGGGGACAAGGAATGAACACTGAAGCTTTCTTT. This encodes CASSEWGQGMNTEAFF. The chain uses TRBV6-1 and TRBJ1-1, with D possibly matching TRBD1 (6 bases). The germline V gene encodes CDR1 MNHNS and CDR2 SASEGT. This CDR3 is built from 16 residues. V was trimmed by 6 bases and J by 0 bases, leaving 17 bases between them.

This chain connects TRBV18 to TRBJ2-7, with 11 bases that match TRBD2. The CDR3 totals 15 residues. Germline CDR1 and CDR2: KGHSH and LQKENI. Germline trimming cut 4 bases from V and 5 bases from J; bases unmatched to any gene: 7. The chain's CDR3 is CASSQLAGEPHEQYF. The CDR3, as DNA: TGTGCCAGCTCACAACTAGCGGGAGAACCCCACGAGCAGTACTTC.

The rearrangement joins TRBV5-5 to TRBJ1-4, with 8 positions matching TRBD1. The V gene's germline CDR1 is SGHKS and CDR2 YYEKEE (reference sequence). V was pared by 4 bases and J by 8 bases, with 16 bases of the junction left unmatched. CDR3 length: 17 amino acids. This CDR3 reads CASSTSQSDREGEKLFF. Written as DNA, the CDR3 is TGTGCCAGCAGCACATCACAGTCGGACAGGGAAGGAGAAAAACTGTTTTTT. The full variable domain, with the rest looked up from reference TRBV5-5 and TRBJ1-4, is DAGVTQSPTHLIKTRGQQVTLRCSPISGHKSVSWYQQVLGQGPQFIFQYYEKEERGRGNFPDRFSARQFPNYSSELNVNALLLGDSALYLCASSTSQSDREGEKLFFGSGTQLSVL.

The J gene is TRBJ2-7, the V gene TRBV2, with 11 bases that match TRBD2. The V gene end was trimmed by 7 bases and the J gene end by 0 bases; junction bases not matched to a gene: 14. CDR1 is SNHLY, CDR2 FYNNEI, per germline. This CDR3 is built from 18 residues. Here the CDR3 reads CASTGTSGGNWPSYEQYF. CDR3 sequence (DNA): TGTGCCAGCACGGGAACTAGCGGGGGCAACTGGCCCTCCTACGAGCAGTACTTC.

In its sample, this clone was seen once. The J gene is TRBJ2-3, the V gene TRBV19; 10 bases align to TRBD1. CDR1 is LNHDA and CDR2 is SQIVND in the germline V gene (reference sequence). J gave up 4 bases and V 10 bases, and 8 bases lay outside the gene matches. CDR3 size: 14 residues. The CDR3 sequence: CATRGDRGADTQYF. CDR3 coding DNA: TGTGCCACCCGGGGGGACAGGGGAGCAGATACGCAGTATTTT. The full variable domain, with the rest looked up from reference TRBV19 and TRBJ2-3, is DGGITQSPKYLFRKEGQNVTLSCEQNLNHDAMYWYRQDPGQGLRLIYYSQIVNDFQKGDIAEGYSVSREKKESFPLTVTSAQKNPTAFYLCATRGDRGADTQYFGPGTRLTVL.

In its sample, this clone was seen a few times. The gene calls are TRBV10-3 and TRBJ2-3; 7 nucleotides align to TRBD2. Germline CDR1 reads ENHRY; CDR2 reads SYGVKD. V was pared by 7 bases and J by 3 bases, with 13 bases of the junction left unmatched. This CDR3 spans 16 amino acids. The chain's CDR3 is CAIKVGGTGDTDTQYF. CDR3 in DNA: TGTGCCATCAAAGTGGGGGGGACGGGAGATACAGATACGCAGTATTTT.

The CDR3: CASSFGGEGGEKLFF. DNA for the CDR3: TGTGCCAGCAGCTTCGGAGGGGAGGGTGGTGAAAAACTGTTTTTT. The chain recombines TRBV5-6 with TRBJ1-4; possible D gene TRBD1, 5 bases. Germline V gives CDR1 SGHDT, CDR2 YYEEEE. The length of the CDR3 is 15 residues. V was pared by 2 bases and J by 7 bases, with 15 bases between.

This rearrangement joins TRBV5-6 to TRBJ1-6; 8 bases fit TRBD1. This CDR3 contains 16 residues. Germline V gene sequence: CDR1 SGHDT, CDR2 YYEEEE. J was trimmed by 6 bases and V by 4 bases; bases with no gene match: 9. DNA for the CDR3: TGTGCCAGCAGCATGGGGACAGGAGAAATTAATTCACCCCTCCACTTT. Amino acids: CASSMGTGEINSPLHF.

This chain uses TRBV9 with TRBJ1-2; 8 bases agree with TRBD1. With 1 base clipped from V and 7 bases from J, the junction kept 3 bases outside the gene matches. The germline CDR1 and CDR2 sequences are SGDLS and YYNGEE. The CDR3 runs 13 residues. The CDR3 reads CASSVPGGFGYTF. The CDR3 region has the DNA TGTGCCAGCAGCGTACCAGGGGGCTTTGGCTACACCTTC.

In this sample, this clone turned up a few times. The rearrangement links TRBV7-2 to TRBJ2-7; 7 bases are a match to TRBD2. The V gene's germline CDR1 is SGHTA and CDR2 FQGNSA. The CDR3 covers 15 residues. The trim removed 3 bases at V and 1 base at J, leaving 6 bases unmatched. CDR3 protein: CASSLGGSGSYEQYF. The CDR3 DNA sequence: TGTGCCAGCAGCTTGGGAGGTAGCGGGTCCTACGAGCAGTACTTC.

The genes are TRBV5-1 and TRBJ2-7; possible D gene TRBD1, 6 bases. This CDR3 has 15 amino acids. CDR1 is SGHRS, CDR2 YFSETQ, per germline. Trimming removed 0 bases from V and 6 bases from J, with 16 bases in between. CDR3 sequence reads: CASSLVQGKNGEQYF. The CDR3 DNA follows: TGCGCCAGCAGCTTGGTACAGGGAAAGAATGGCGAGCAGTACTTC.

V gene TRBV7-9 combines with J gene TRBJ2-7; 8 bases are shared with TRBD2. The CDR3 covers 13 residues. Germline V gene sequence: CDR1 SEHNR, CDR2 FQNEAQ (reference sequence). Trimming took 5 bases from V and 3 from J; bases not matched to a gene: 3. CDR3 sequence reads: CASSRTSSYEQYF. The DNA of the CDR3 is TGTGCCAGCAGCCGGACTAGCAGCTACGAGCAGTACTTC.

The CDR3 protein is CASSLYGEPGELFF. Here the CDR3 DNA reads TGTGCCAGCAGTTTATATGGGGAGCCCGGGGAGCTGTTTTTT. This rearrangement joins TRBV27 to TRBJ2-2; a weak D match, TRBD2 (5 bases). V lost 1 base, J lost 6 bases, and 9 bases lay in between. Germline lookup yields CDR1 MNHEY and CDR2 SMNVEV (reference sequence). CDR3 length equals 14 residues.

The CDR3 DNA sequence: TGTGCCAGCAGCTGGGGGGGCTCTGAAGCTTTCTTT. It translates to CASSWGGSEAFF. This sequence joins TRBV7-9 and TRBJ1-1; possible D gene TRBD1, 6 bases. This CDR3 has 12 amino acids. Trimming left V 4 bases short and J 6 bases short, with 9 bases between. CDR1 SEHNR and CDR2 FQNEAQ come from the germline V gene (reference sequence).

The chain couples TRBV10-3 to TRBJ2-3; the D gene is possibly TRBD2 (5 bases). The germline V gene encodes CDR1 ENHRY and CDR2 SYGVKD. V was clipped by 10 bases and J by 6 bases, with 8 bases between them. The CDR3 contains 10 residues. CDR3 region: CATGGDTQYF. CDR3 DNA: TGTGCCACCGGCGGGGATACGCAGTATTTT.

On this clone: Its ends do not fully match the called genes, so a read error is possible. The chain has TRBV7-7 and TRBJ2-2; the D gene is possibly TRBD1 (5 bases). CDR3 length: 16 residues. Germline loops: CDR1 SSHAT, CDR2 FNYEAQ (reference sequence). CDR3 coding DNA: TGTGCTAGCAGCTTAGTCTCCAGGGCTAACACCGGGGAGCTGTTTTTT. Amino acid sequence: CASSLVSRANTGELFF.

The rearrangement joins TRBV5-8 to TRBJ2-3, with TRBD1 identical over 8 bases. The V segment lost 4 bases and the J segment 2 bases; nucleotides outside the gene matches: 6. Looked up from germline, CDR1 is SGHTS and CDR2 is YDEGEE. CDR3 length: 15 amino acids. The CDR3 bases are TGTGCCAGCAGCCGGACAGGGAGGAACACAGATACGCAGTATTTT. Translation: CASSRTGRNTDTQYF. The full variable domain, its missing parts supplied by reference TRBV5-8 and TRBJ2-3, is EAGVTQSPTHLIKTRGQQATLRCSPISGHTSVYWYQQALGLGLQFLLWYDEGEERNRGNFPPRFSGRQFPNYSSELNVNALELEDSALYLCASSRTGRNTDTQYFGPGTRLTVL.

This clone is a singleton in its sample. The chain combines TRBV4-3 with TRBJ2-7; 8 positions agree with TRBD1. CDR1 is LGHNA and CDR2 is YSLEER in the germline V gene. The V and J ends lost 0 bases and 3 bases, in that order; junction bases with no gene match: 7. This CDR3 contains 16 residues. The CDR3 sequence: CASSQEWRQGIYEQYF. CDR3 DNA sequence: TGCGCCAGCAGCCAAGAATGGAGACAGGGGATCTACGAGCAGTACTTC.

In DNA, the CDR3 is TGTGCCAGCAGTTCCCCGAGCGGGAGCTCCTACAATGAGCAGTTCTTC. Translating it yields CASSSPSGSSYNEQFF. The chain combines TRBV28 with TRBJ2-1; 8 positions agree with TRBD2. Germline values: CDR1 MDHEN, CDR2 SYDVKM. Unmatched junction bases numbered 5, after V lost 4 bases and J lost 0 bases. CDR3 length equals 16 residues. Filled out from reference TRBV28 and TRBJ2-1, the complete variable domain reads DVKVTQSSRYLVKRTGEKVFLECVQDMDHENMFWYRQDPGLGLRLIYFSYDVKMKEKGDIPEGYSVSREKKERFSLILESASTNQTSMYLCASSSPSGSSYNEQFFGPGTRLTVL.

This clone occurred once. The chain combines TRBV29-1 with TRBJ2-7; the match to TRBD2 covers 10 bases. The CDR3 length is 14 residues. CDR1 and CDR2 from the germline V gene are SQVTM and ANQGSEA. V shed 6 bases, J shed 6 bases, and the junction held 11 bases outside the gene matches. The chain's CDR3 is CSVTSGVSHLEQYF. CDR3 in DNA: TGCAGCGTCACTAGCGGGGTGTCCCATCTCGAGCAGTACTTC.

The chain links TRBV5-1 to TRBJ1-1; tentative D call: TRBD1 (5 bases). Deletions cut 7 bases from V and 1 base from J, with 17 bases between. This CDR3 has 15 amino acids. Germline CDR1 is SGHRS and CDR2 is YFSETQ. In DNA form, the CDR3 reads TGCGCCAGCGGGGCAGACGCCTTTCCGAACACTGAAGCTTTCTTT. It is translated as CASGADAFPNTEAFF.

V is TRBV5-6 and J is TRBJ2-1; the D gene is possibly TRBD2 (6 bases). The V end was cut by 2 bases, the J end by 2 bases, with 11 bases between. The CDR3 is made up of 15 amino acids. Looked up from germline, CDR1 is SGHDT and CDR2 is YYEEEE. CDR3 region: CASSLWGVPYNEQFF. DNA of the CDR3: TGTGCCAGCAGCTTATGGGGGGTCCCCTACAATGAGCAGTTCTTC.

The chain links TRBV28 to TRBJ1-2; 7 bases align to TRBD1. V gave up 7 bases and J gave up 4 bases; unmatched junction bases: 6. The germline gives CDR1 MDHEN, CDR2 SYDVKM. The CDR3 runs to 13 residues. The CDR3 DNA reads as TGTGCCAGCACCCTGGAGGGGGCCTATGGCTACACCTTC. Translating gives CASTLEGAYGYTF.

V and J are TRBV30 and TRBJ2-6; no clear D gene. Germline loops: CDR1 GTSNPN, CDR2 SVGIG (reference sequence). This CDR3 region has 14 residues. Trimming took 3 bases from V and 0 from J, leaving 6 bases between them. CDR3 nucleotides: TGTGCCTGGAGGAGGCCCTCTGGGGCCAACGTCCTGACTTTC. Translated, it gives CAWRRPSGANVLTF.

The chain links TRBV9 to TRBJ2-7; 10 bases agree with TRBD1. CDR1 and CDR2 (germline): SGDLS, YYNGEE. The CDR3 has 15 amino acids. Losses at the gene ends were 0 bases for V and 7 bases for J; bases not matched to a gene: 7. The CDR3 region is CASSVDGQGVGEQYF. The CDR3 nucleotides read TGTGCCAGCAGCGTAGACGGACAGGGGGTAGGGGAGCAGTACTTC.